This T cell receptor beta chain appears in the sequencing data of a study of T-cell reconstitution after alpha-beta-depleted transplantation in children. Germline loops: CDR1 DFQATT, CDR2 SNEGSKA (reference sequence). The CDR3 has 14 amino acids. The V end was cut by 5 bases, the J end by 11 bases, with 24 bases between. This clonotype has at least ten counts. The TCRbeta library was prepared with unique molecular identifiers. Using its own MiXCR run on the PCR reads, TCRdb lists one record per CDR3 protein. The data show over 550,000 distinct CDR3 sequences, approximately 10% seen once. The sample consisted of PBMCs from the stem cell graft donor, taken from the stem cell graft. This chain connects TRBV20-1 to TRBJ1-1; perhaps TRBD1 as D (6 bases). The receptor was isolated from a human donor who donated a stem cell graft to a child with acute myeloid leukemia. The CDR3 nucleotides are TGCAGTGCTGTGGCGACAGGCAGTGCTGCGGGGGCTTTCTTT. This translates into CSAVATGSAAGAFF.